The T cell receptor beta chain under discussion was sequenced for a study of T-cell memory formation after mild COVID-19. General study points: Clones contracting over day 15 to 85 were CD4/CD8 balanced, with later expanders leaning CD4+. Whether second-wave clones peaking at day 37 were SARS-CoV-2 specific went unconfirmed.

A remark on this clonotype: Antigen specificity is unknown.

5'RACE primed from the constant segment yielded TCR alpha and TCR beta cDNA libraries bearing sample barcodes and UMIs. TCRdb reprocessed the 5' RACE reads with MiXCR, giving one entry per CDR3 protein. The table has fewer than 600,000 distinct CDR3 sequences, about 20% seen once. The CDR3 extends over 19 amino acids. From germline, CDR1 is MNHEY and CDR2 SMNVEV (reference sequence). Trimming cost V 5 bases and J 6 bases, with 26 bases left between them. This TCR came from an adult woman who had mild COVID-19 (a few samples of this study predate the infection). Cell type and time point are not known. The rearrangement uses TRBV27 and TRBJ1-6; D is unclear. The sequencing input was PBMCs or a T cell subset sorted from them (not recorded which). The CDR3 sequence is CASSPKPSRGAGGNSPLHF. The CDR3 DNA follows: TGTGCCAGCAGTCCGAAACCCTCTCGAGGTGCAGGTGGTAATTCACCCCTCCACTTT.